The entry below gives a single T cell receptor beta chain sequence along with its context. This entry is derived from a study of regulatory T cells in long-lasting Graves disease. TCR beta libraries were built with iRepertoire HTBI primers and Arm-PCR of CDR3 regions. TCRdb re-called the multiplex PCR reads with MiXCR, one entry per CDR3 protein. This sample carries around 500,000 distinct CDR3 sequences, less than 15% of them seen once, and the ten largest clones take over 7.5%. As to time point: newly diagnosed GD, antithyroid drugs for less than 3 months. PBMC-extracted RNA yielded the TCR library. This same sample was also part of a study on T cells in Graves' hyperthyroidism and ophthalmopathy. According to that study: Clonotypes that were expanded in thyroid above 0.001 mostly appeared in blood too.

Specimen: peripheral blood mononuclear cells (PBMCs), collected at new diagnosis, from a patient treated with antithyroid drugs. The source is a man aged 25 to 40 with Graves disease.

The chain's CDR3 is CASSGRGVETQYF. CDR3 bases: TGTGCCAGCAGTGGCAGGGGGGTGGAGACCCAGTACTTC. The rearrangement uses TRBV2 and TRBJ2-5, with TRBD1 as a possible D gene (7 bases). Germline V gives CDR1 SNHLY, CDR2 FYNNEI. This CDR3 region has 13 residues. V lost 4 bases and J lost 5, with 11 bases in between.